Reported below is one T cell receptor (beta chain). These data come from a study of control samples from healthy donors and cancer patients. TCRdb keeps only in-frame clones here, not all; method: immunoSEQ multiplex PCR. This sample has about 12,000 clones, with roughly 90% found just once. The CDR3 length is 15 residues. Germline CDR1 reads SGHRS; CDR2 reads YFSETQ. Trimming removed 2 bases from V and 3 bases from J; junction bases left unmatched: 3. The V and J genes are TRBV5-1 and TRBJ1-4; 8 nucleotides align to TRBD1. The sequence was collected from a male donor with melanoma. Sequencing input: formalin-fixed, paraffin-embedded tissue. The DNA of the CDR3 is TGCGCCAGCAGCTTCGGACAGGGATCTAATGAAAAACTGTTTTTT. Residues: CASSFGQGSNEKLFF. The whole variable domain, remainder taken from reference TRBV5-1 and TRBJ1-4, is KAGVTQTPRYLIKTRGQQVTLSCSPISGHRSVSWYQQTPGQGLQFLFEYFSETQRNKGNFPGRFSGRQFSNSRSEMNVSTLELGDSALYLCASSFGQGSNEKLFFGSGTQLSVL.